This T cell receptor beta chain was recorded in a study of blood T cell repertoires in COVID-19 (dated by TCRdb to between 2020 and 2021). About the full investigation: The collaborator samples originated in the United States, Italy and Spain and spanned the acute and convalescent phases of COVID-19. The material from the prospective study consisted of cDNA or gDNA derived from T cells, B-cell-depleted T cells, or PBMCs. Subjects who had been exposed to COVID-19, were actively infected with it, or had recovered from it provided the deeply sampled blood TCRbeta repertoires that made up the dataset. The repertoires were released in a freely available public database intended as a resource for research on the immune response to SARS-CoV-2. The samples were drawn from the first 160 participants of the ongoing ImmuneRACE study and from 950 to 1,500 subjects provided by 6 global collaborators. Nearly every sample came with metadata listing a de-identified subject ID, COVID-19 status, age in years and sex. Where HLA class I and class II types were available, the types were taken from metadata supplied by the sample provider, not from assay-based typing.

General study outcomes and caveats: Clinical and demographic metadata were provided uncurated, with the amount varying by source and participant.

TCRbeta CDR3 regions were amplified from genomic DNA by means of the immunoSEQ Assay, a bias-controlled multiplex PCR. The original pipeline was this. Nucleated cell counts per sample were estimated from amplification of reference gene primers within the assay. To quantify the absolute abundance of each unique TCRbeta CDR3 rearrangement, sequence reads were collapsed and filtered. For each sample, productive Simpson clonality was calculated as the square root of Simpson's diversity index across productive rearrangements. This immuneACCESS table, as held by TCRdb, lists in-frame sequences with V and J called but not all clones. Of the missing ones, under half trace to an unresolved V gene in checked studies; the others have no known cause. For V, J and clone size, that table is used; D and trimming come from the DNA. The sample yields 200,000 to 250,000 clones; 70% to 90% were counted once. The ten largest clones represent roughly 15% of the sample.

Enrolling through a virtual design, the prospective study's participants ranged in age from about 18 to 89 years and lived across around 25 United States geographic areas. Cohort assignment in the prospective study relied on participant-reported clinical history from a screening survey and a study questionnaire. In the prospective study, whole blood, serum and a nasopharyngeal or oropharyngeal swab were collected from each participant by mobile phlebotomists. Prospective study participants could optionally give additional blood draws and questionnaires over a roughly 2-month period. Blood samples from the prospective study were shipped frozen or at room temperature prior to DNA extraction. Of note for this clone: Its antigen has not been determined. The sample holds no much larger clone one base away, and base qualities are not on file.

As encoded in the germline V gene, CDR1 is MNHEY while CDR2 is SVGAGI. CDR3 length: 14 amino acids, cysteine to phenylalanine. Just CDR3 DNA is preserved here, 42 bases in frame from base 1. V loses 6 bases, J loses 2 bases, and the germline ends lie 10 bases apart. The origin of this receptor is a woman aged 50 to 65 with acute COVID-19. Here the chain combines TRBV6-5 and TRBJ1-4; matching of 6 bases hints at TRBD1 as the D gene. The specimen was PBMCs or T cells enriched from blood (not recorded which). The CDR3 here reads CASSVQGTNEKLFF. The nucleotides read TGTGCCAGCAGCGTGCAGGGGACTAATGAAAAACTGTTTTTT.